This TCR beta chain was sequenced during a study of blood T cell repertoires in COVID-19. On the study more broadly: T cells, B-cell-depleted T cells, or PBMCs provided the cDNA or gDNA that served as material.

Original methodology: Estimation of nucleated cell counts was performed using reference gene primer amplification. Some clones are missing from TCRdb's copy, which holds only in-frame ones; the method was immunoSEQ multiplex PCR. That table gives V, J and clone size, and the DNA gave D and trimming. The table records 90,000 to 95,000 clones, about 91% of them present only once. The germline V gene has CDR1 MNHEY and CDR2 SMNVEV (reference sequence). The CDR3 runs 15 residues. V gave up 3 bases and J gave up 4 bases; unmatched junction bases: 3. The TCR sequence derives from a woman in her 70s with acute or convalescent COVID-19. The sample taken for sequencing was peripheral blood. This chain uses TRBV27 with TRBJ1-5; 10 bases align to TRBD1. As DNA, the CDR3 is TGTGCCAGCAGTTTGGAGGGACAGGGGAATCAGCCCCAGCATTTT. Residues: CASSLEGQGNQPQHF.